The clone carrying this T cell receptor beta chain was observed a handful of times. Its antigen is unidentified. Collection of roughly 9.8 milliliters of peripheral blood was performed for each donor. At least 5 micrograms of total RNA were extracted per sample. The data are from a study of blood T cells in healthy people across ages. General study findings and limits: Fewer expanded clones and more diversity marked long-lived versus aged donors.

Germline-derived CDR1 and CDR2 are DFQATT and SNEGSKA (reference sequence). With V trimmed by 5 bases and J by 4 bases, 10 bases remained unmatched. The CDR3 totals 16 residues. Then a second PCR, running about 6 to 11 cycles, was carried out with a sample-barcoded 5' primer and a J-beta primer mix. Individual samples furnished no less than 3 million CDR3-containing paired-end reads apiece. TCRdb itself ran the 5' RACE reads through MiXCR, one entry per CDR3 protein. The sample lists approximately 1.5 million distinct CDR3 sequences; approximately 43% were seen once. The TCR sequence derives from a woman aged 18 to 35 in good health. The sample comprised blood. This rearrangement joins TRBV20-1 to TRBJ2-1, with 11 bases identical to TRBD2. The CDR3 region has the DNA TGCAGTGCTGGTCTTACTAGCGGGAGCCTTTACAATGAGCAGTTCTTC. Translation: CSAGLTSGSLYNEQFF.